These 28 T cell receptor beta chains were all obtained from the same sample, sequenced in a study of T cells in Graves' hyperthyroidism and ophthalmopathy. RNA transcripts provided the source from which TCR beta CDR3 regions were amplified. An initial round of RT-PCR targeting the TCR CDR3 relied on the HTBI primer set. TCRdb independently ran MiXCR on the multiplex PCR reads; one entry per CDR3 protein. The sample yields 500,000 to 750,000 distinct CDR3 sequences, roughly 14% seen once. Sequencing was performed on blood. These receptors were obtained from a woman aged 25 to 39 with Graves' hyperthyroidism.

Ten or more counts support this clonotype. The CDR3 sequence: CASRGLTGTDSYGYTF. The CDR3 region has the DNA TGTGCCAGCAGGGGGCTTACAGGGACTGATAGCTATGGCTACACCTTC. This chain uses TRBV2 with TRBJ1-2, with D possibly TRBD1 on 6 matching bases. The CDR3 runs 16 residues. Germline loops: CDR1 SNHLY, CDR2 FYNNEI. V lost 6 bases to trimming and J lost 4 bases, with 21 bases between them.

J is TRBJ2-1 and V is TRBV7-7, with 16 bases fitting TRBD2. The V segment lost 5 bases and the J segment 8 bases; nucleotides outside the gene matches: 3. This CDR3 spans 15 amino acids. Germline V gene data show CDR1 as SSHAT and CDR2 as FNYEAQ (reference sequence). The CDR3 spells CASSQGLAGGDEQFF. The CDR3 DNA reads TGTGCCAGCAGCCAGGGACTAGCGGGAGGGGATGAGCAGTTCTTC.

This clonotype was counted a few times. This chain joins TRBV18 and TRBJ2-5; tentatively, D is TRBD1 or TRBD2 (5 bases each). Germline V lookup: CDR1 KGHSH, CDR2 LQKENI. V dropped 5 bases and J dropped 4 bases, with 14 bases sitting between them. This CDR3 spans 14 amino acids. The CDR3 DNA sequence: TGTGCCAGCTCAAAAGCGCCGGGACCAGAGACCCAGTACTTC. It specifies CASSKAPGPETQYF.

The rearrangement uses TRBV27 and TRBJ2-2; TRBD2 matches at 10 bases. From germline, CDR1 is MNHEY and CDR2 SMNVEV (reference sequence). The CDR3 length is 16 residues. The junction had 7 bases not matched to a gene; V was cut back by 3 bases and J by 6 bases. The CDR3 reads CASSFKGLAGAGELFF. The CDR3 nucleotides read TGTGCCAGCAGTTTTAAGGGGCTAGCGGGAGCCGGGGAGCTGTTTTTT.

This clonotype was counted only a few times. In DNA form, the CDR3 reads TGCGCCAGCAGCCAAGAGACCGGGAAAAGGACTCTTTCCTCCTACGAGCAGTACTTC. This translates into CASSQETGKRTLSSYEQYF. The chain carries TRBV4-1 and TRBJ2-7; D possibly corresponds to TRBD2 (5 bases). Germline CDR1 MGHRA, CDR2 YSYEKL. This CDR3 contains 19 residues. V lost 0 bases and J lost 0, with 21 bases in between.

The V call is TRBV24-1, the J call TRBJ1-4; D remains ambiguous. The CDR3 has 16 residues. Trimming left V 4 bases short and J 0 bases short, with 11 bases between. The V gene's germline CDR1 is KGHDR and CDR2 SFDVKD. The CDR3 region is CATSDPTVATNEKLFF. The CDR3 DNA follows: TGTGCCACCAGTGACCCGACGGTTGCAACTAATGAAAAACTGTTTTTT.

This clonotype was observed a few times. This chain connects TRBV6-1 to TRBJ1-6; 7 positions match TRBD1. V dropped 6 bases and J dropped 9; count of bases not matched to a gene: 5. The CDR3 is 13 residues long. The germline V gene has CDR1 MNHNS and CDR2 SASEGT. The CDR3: CASSRGDRSPLHF. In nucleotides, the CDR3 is TGTGCCAGCAGCAGGGGGGACCGTTCACCCCTCCACTTT.

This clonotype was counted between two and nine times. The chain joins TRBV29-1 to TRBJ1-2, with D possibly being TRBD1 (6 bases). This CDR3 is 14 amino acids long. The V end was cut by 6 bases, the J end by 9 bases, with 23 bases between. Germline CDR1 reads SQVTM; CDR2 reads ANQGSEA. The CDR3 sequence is CSVLDRVDRQSYTF. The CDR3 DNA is TGCAGCGTCTTGGACAGAGTTGACCGGCAGAGCTACACCTTC.

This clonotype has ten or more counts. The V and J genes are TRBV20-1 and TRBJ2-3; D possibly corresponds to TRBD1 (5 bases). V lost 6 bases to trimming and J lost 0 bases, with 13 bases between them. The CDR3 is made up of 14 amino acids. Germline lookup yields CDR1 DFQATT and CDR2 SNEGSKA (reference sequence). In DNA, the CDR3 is TGCAGTGCCAGCAGGGCTGCTAGCACAGATACGCAGTATTTT. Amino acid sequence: CSASRAASTDTQYF.

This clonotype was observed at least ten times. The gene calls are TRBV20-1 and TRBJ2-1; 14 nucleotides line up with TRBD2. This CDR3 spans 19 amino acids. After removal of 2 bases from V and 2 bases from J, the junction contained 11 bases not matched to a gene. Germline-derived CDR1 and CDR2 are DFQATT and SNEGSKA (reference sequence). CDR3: CSARTPGLAGVLTYNEQFF. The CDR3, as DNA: TGCAGTGCTAGAACCCCGGGACTAGCGGGAGTTTTAACCTACAATGAGCAGTTCTTC.

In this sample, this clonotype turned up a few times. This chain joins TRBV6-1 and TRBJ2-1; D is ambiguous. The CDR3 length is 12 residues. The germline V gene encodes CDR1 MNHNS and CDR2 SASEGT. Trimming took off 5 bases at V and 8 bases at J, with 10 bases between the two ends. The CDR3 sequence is CASSPPGDEQFF. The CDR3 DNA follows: TGTGCCAGCAGTCCTCCTGGGGATGAGCAGTTCTTC.

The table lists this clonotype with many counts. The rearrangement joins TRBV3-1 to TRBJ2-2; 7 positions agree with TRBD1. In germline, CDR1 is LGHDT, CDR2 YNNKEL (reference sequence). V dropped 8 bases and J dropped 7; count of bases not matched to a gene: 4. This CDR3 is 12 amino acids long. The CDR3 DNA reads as TGTGCCAGCGAGGGGGCGAACGGGGAGCTGTTTTTT. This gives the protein CASEGANGELFF.

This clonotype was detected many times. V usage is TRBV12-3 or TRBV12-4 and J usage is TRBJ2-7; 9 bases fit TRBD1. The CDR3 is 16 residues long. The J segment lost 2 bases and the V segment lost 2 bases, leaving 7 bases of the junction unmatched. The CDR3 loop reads CASSLYIRQGAYEQYF. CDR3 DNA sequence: TGTGCCAGCAGTTTATATATTAGACAGGGGGCCTACGAGCAGTACTTC.

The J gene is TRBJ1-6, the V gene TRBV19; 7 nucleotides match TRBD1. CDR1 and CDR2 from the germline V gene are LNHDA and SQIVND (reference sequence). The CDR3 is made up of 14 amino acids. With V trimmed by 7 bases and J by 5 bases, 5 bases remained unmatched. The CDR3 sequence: CASTLGTDNSPLHF. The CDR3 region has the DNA TGTGCCAGTACTCTTGGGACAGATAATTCACCCCTCCACTTT.

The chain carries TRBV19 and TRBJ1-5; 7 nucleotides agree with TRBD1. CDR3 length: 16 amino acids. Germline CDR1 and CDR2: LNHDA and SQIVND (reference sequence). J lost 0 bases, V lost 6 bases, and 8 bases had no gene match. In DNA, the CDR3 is TGTGCCAGTAGGTCCCGGACAGGCGGTAGCAATCAGCCCCAGCATTTT. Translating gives CASRSRTGGSNQPQHF.

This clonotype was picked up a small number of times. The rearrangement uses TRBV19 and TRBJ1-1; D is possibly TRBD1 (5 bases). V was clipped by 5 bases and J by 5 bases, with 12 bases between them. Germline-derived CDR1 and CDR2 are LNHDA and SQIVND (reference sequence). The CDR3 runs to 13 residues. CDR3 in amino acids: CASSGYGGTEAFF. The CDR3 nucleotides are TGTGCCAGTAGTGGTTATGGGGGGACTGAAGCTTTCTTT.

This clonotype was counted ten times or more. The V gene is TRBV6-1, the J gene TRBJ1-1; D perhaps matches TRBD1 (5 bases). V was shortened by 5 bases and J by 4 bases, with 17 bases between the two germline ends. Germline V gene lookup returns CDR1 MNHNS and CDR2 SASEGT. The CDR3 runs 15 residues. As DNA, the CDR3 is TGTGCCAGCAGTTTCTCGGGACTCCTGGGCACTGAAGCTTTCTTT. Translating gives CASSFSGLLGTEAFF.

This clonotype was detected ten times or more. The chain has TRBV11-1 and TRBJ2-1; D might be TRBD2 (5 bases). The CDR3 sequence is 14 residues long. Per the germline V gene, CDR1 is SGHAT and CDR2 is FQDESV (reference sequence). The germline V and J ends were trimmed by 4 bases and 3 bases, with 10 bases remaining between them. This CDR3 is CASSSAAYYNEQFF. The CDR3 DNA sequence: TGTGCCAGCAGCTCAGCGGCCTACTACAATGAGCAGTTCTTC.

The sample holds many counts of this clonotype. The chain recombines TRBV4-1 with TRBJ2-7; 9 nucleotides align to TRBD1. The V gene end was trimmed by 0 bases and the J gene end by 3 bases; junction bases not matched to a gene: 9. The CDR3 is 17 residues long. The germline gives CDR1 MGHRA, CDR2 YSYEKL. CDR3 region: CASSQDRDRARGYEQYF. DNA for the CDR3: TGCGCCAGCAGCCAAGACCGGGACAGGGCCCGGGGCTACGAGCAGTACTTC.

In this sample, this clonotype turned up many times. The CDR3 loop is CASSLGPGPRPYNEQFF. In nucleotides, the CDR3 is TGTGCCAGCAGCTTAGGACCGGGTCCCCGCCCCTACAATGAGCAGTTCTTC. The chain links TRBV11-2 to TRBJ2-1; unclear D gene. The V end was cut by 1 base, the J end by 2 bases, with 15 bases between. From germline, CDR1 is SGHAT and CDR2 FQNNGV. CDR3 size: 17 residues.

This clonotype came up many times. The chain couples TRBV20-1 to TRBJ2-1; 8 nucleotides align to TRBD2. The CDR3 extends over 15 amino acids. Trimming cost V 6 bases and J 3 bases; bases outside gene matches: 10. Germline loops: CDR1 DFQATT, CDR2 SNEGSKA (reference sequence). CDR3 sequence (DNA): TGCAGTGCAGGTGGTGCTAGCGGGCACTACAATGAGCAGTTCTTC. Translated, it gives CSAGGASGHYNEQFF.

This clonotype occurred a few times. The CDR3 region has the DNA TGCGCCAGCAGCCAAGAGAGAGGAGGCTATGGCTACACCTTC. Encoded protein: CASSQERGGYGYTF. V is TRBV4-1 and J is TRBJ1-2; no reliable D call. V was pared by 0 bases and J by 4 bases, with 9 bases between. Per the germline V gene, CDR1 is MGHRA and CDR2 is YSYEKL. CDR3 size: 14 residues.

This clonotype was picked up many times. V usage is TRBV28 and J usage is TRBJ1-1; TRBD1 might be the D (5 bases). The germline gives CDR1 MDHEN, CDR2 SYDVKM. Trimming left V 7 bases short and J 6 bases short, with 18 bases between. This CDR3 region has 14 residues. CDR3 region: CASTTRGRNAEAFF. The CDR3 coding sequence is TGTGCCAGCACGACCCGGGGACGTAACGCTGAAGCTTTCTTT.

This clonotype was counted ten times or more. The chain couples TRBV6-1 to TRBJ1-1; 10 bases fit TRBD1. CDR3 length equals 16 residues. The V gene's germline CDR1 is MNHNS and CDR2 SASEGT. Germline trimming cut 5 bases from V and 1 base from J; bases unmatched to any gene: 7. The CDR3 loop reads CASSFGTGESNTEAFF. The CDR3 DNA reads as TGTGCCAGCAGTTTCGGGACAGGGGAATCGAACACTGAAGCTTTCTTT.

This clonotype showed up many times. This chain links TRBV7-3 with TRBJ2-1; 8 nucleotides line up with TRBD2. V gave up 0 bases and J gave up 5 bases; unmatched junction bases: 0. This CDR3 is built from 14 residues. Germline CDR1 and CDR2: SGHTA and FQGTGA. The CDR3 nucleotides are TGTGCCAGCAGCTTAACTAGCGGGGACAATGAGCAGTTCTTC. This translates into CASSLTSGDNEQFF.

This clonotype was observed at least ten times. CDR3 nucleotides: TGTGCCTGGAGTGTCAATTCACCCCTCCACTTT. Its protein is CAWSVNSPLHF. This chain joins TRBV30 and TRBJ1-6; D remains ambiguous. Germline CDR1 reads GTSNPN; CDR2 reads SVGIG (reference sequence). V shed 0 bases and J shed 7 bases, with 1 base lying between them. The CDR3 sequence is 11 residues long.

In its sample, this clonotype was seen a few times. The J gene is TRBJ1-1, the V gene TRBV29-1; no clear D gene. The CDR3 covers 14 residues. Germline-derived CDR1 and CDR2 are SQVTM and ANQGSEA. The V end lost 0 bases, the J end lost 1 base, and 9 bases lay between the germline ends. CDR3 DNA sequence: TGCAGCGTTGAAGATGACGGTAAGAACACTGAAGCTTTCTTT. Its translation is CSVEDDGKNTEAFF.

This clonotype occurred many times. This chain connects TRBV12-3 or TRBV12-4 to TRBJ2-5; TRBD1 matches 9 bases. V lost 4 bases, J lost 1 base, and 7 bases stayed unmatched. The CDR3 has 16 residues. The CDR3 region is CASSSGQGMVQETQYF. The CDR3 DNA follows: TGTGCCAGCAGTTCAGGACAGGGGATGGTCCAAGAGACCCAGTACTTC.